This T cell receptor (beta chain) stems from a study of radiotherapy plus CTLA-4 blockade in lung cancer. Study-level background: About 17% of enrolled patients responded objectively, and about 31% had disease control. Study results and caveats: Alongside interferon-beta, early blood T cell clone dynamics were reportedly the best predictor of response. Subsequent to radiotherapy plus ipilimumab, tumor-derived TCR clones underwent expansion in blood.

With 5 bases clipped from V and 0 bases from J, the junction kept 5 bases outside the gene matches. The germline V gene has CDR1 KGHSH and CDR2 LQKENI. The CDR3 has 16 amino acids. The repertoire was sequenced with immunoSEQ multiplex PCR; TCRdb's copy has only in-frame clones and lacks some. The sample has under 35,000 clones, more than 70% seen once; the top ten hold roughly 4.7%. Receiving focal radiation plus CTLA-4 blockade with ipilimumab were patients who had chemo-refractory metastatic non-small-cell lung cancer. In the case of this clone: Its antigen is still unknown.

This material consisted of peripheral blood, taken from a patient treated with radiotherapy plus ipilimumab. The sequence was collected from a human donor with non-small cell lung cancer whose response to radiotherapy plus ipilimumab could not be evaluated. The V gene is TRBV18, the J gene TRBJ1-5; 9 bases are shared with TRBD1. The CDR3: CASSSDRGVSNQPQHF. The CDR3 DNA sequence: TGTGCCAGCTCATCCGACAGGGGGGTTAGCAATCAGCCCCAGCATTTT. Complete variable domain (other parts from reference TRBV18 and TRBJ1-5): NAGVMQNPRHLVRRRGQEARLRCSPMKGHSHVYWYRQLPEEGLKFMVYLQKENIIDESGMPKERFSAEFPKEGPSILRIQQVVRGDSAAYFCASSSDRGVSNQPQHFGDGTRLSIL.